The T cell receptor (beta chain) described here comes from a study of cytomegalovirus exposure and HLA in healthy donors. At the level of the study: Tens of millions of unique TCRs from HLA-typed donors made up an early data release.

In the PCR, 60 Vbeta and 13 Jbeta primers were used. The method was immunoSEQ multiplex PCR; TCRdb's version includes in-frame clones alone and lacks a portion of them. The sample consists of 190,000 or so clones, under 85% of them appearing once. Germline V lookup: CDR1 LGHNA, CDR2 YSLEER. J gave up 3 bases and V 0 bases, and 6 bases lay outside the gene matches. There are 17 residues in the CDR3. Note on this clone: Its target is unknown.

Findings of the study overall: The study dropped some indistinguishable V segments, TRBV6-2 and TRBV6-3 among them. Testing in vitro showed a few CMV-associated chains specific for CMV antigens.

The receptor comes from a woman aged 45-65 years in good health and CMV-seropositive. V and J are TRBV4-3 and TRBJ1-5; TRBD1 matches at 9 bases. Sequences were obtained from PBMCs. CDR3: CASSQEYRGRNNQPQHF. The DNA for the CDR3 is TGCGCCAGCAGCCAAGAGTACAGGGGGCGAAACAATCAGCCCCAGCATTTT.